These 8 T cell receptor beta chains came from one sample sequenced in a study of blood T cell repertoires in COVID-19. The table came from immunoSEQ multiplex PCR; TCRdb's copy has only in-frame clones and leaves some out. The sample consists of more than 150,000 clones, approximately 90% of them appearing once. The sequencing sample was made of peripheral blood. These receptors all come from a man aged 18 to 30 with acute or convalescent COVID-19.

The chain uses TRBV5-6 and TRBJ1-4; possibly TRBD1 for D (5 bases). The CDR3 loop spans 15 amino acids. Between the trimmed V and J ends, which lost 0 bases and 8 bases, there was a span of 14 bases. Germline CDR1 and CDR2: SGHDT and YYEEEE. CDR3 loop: CASSLAKGLKEKLFF. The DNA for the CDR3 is TGTGCCAGCAGCTTGGCCAAGGGGTTGAAGGAAAAACTGTTTTTT. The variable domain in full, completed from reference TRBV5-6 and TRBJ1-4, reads DAGVTQSPTHLIKTRGQQVTLRCSPKSGHDTVSWYQQALGQGPQFIFQYYEEEERQRGNFPDRFSGHQFPNYSSELNVNALLLGDSALYLCASSLAKGLKEKLFFGSGTQLSVL.

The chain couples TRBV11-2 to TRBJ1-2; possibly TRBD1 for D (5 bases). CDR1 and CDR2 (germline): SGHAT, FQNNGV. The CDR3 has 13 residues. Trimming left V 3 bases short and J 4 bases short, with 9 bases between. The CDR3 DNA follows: TGTGCCAGCAGCTTCGGGACTGCCTATGGCTACACCTTC. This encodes CASSFGTAYGYTF.

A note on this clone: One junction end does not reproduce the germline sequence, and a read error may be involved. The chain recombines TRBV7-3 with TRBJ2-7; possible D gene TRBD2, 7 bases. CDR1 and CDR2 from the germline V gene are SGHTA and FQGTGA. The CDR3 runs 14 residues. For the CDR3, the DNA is TGTGCCAGCAGCTCCGGGGGGCCGTCCTTCGAGCAGTACTTC. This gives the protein CASSSGGPSFEQYF.

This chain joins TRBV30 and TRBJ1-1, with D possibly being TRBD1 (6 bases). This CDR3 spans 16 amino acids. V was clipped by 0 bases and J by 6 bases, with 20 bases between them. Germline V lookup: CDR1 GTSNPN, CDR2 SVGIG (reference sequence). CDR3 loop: CAWSVRRAGVVSEAFF. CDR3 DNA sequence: TGTGCCTGGAGTGTACGCCGCGCAGGGGTAGTTTCTGAAGCTTTCTTT.

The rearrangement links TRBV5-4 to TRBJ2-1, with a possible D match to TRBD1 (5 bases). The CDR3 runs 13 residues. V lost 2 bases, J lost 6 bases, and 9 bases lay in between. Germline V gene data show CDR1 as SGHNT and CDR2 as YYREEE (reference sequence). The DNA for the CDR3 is TGTGCCAGCAGCTTCGGACAACTCAATGAGCAGTTCTTC. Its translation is CASSFGQLNEQFF. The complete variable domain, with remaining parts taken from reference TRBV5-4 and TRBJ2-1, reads ETGVTQSPTHLIKTRGQQVTLRCSSQSGHNTVSWYQQALGQGPQFIFQYYREEENGRGNFPPRFSGLQFPNYSSELNVNALELDDSALYLCASSFGQLNEQFFGPGTRLTVL.

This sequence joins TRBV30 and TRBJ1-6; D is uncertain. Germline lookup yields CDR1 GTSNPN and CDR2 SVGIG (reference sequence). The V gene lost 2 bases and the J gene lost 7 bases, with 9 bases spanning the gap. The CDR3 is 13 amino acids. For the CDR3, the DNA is TGTGCCTGGAGTCTCCCTCAGAATTCACCCCTCCACTTT. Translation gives CAWSLPQNSPLHF.

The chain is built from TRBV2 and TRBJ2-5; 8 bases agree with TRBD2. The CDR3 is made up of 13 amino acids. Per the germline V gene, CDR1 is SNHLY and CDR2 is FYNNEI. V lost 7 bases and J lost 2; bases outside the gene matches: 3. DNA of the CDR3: TGTGCCAGCATGTTAGCGGGGCAAGAGACCCAGTACTTC. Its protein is CASMLAGQETQYF.

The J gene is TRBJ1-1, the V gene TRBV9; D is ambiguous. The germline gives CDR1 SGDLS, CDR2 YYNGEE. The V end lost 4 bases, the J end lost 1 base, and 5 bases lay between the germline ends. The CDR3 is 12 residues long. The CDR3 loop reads CASSRQNTEAFF. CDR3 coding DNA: TGTGCCAGCAGCCGACAGAACACTGAAGCTTTCTTT.